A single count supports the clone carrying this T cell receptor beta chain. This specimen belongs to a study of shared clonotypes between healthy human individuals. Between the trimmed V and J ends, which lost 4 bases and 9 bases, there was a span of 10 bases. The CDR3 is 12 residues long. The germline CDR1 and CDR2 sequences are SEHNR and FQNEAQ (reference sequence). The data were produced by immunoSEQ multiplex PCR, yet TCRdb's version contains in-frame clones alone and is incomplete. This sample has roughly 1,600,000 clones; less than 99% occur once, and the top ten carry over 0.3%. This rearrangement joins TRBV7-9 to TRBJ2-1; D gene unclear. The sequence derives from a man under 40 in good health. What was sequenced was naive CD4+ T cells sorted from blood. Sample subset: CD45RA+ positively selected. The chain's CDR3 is CASSSTSTEQFF. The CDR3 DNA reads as TGTGCCAGCAGCTCCACGAGTACTGAGCAGTTCTTC.